Shown below are 19 T cell receptor beta chains from a single sample sequenced in a study of cytomegalovirus exposure and HLA in healthy donors. The PCR ran on 60 Vbeta and 13 Jbeta primers. Profiling relied on immunoSEQ multiplex PCR, and the TCRdb table lists in-frame clones only, not all of them. The sample yields 60,000 to 80,000 clones, 62% seen once. Sequences were obtained from PBMCs. The source of these receptors is a man aged 25-40 years in good health and CMV-seronegative.

The chain uses TRBV19 and TRBJ1-2; 7 bases are shared with TRBD1. V shed 3 bases and J 4 bases; nucleotides not matched to a gene: 5. Germline V lookup: CDR1 LNHDA, CDR2 SQIVND (reference sequence). CDR3 length equals 14 residues. CDR3 residues: CASSMSRDSYGYTF. The CDR3 region has the DNA TGTGCCAGTAGTATGAGCAGGGACAGCTATGGCTACACCTTC.

V gene TRBV6-5 combines with J gene TRBJ2-3; 8 positions match TRBD2. The CDR3 extends over 15 amino acids. Germline V gene lookup returns CDR1 MNHEY and CDR2 SVGAGI. The V segment lost 5 bases and the J segment 0 bases; nucleotides outside the gene matches: 4. The CDR3 spells CASSHIAGSTDTQYF. Here the CDR3 DNA reads TGTGCCAGCAGTCACATAGCGGGAAGCACAGATACGCAGTATTTT.

V and J are TRBV9 and TRBJ2-7, with a weak D call TRBD2 (5 bases). Germline-derived CDR1 and CDR2 are SGDLS and YYNGEE. The CDR3 length is 12 residues. Trimming pared 4 bases from V and 6 bases from J, leaving 11 bases between. CDR3 amino acids: CASSPGLSEQYF. DNA of the CDR3: TGTGCCAGCAGCCCCGGACTGAGCGAGCAGTACTTC.

This clone was counted only a few times. J is TRBJ2-1 and V is TRBV6-1; 10 bases agree with TRBD2. V dropped 6 bases and J dropped 9; count of bases not matched to a gene: 11. Germline-derived CDR1 and CDR2 are MNHNS and SASEGT. The CDR3 has 15 residues. The CDR3: CASRRTSGARGEQFF. The CDR3 bases are TGTGCCAGCAGGAGAACTAGCGGGGCCCGAGGTGAGCAGTTCTTC.

The sample holds a few counts of this clone. The junction departs from germline at one end; a sequencing error may be responsible. V is TRBV4-2 and J is TRBJ1-5, with a possible D match to TRBD1 (5 bases). The CDR3 contains 12 residues. Per the germline V gene, CDR1 is LGHNA and CDR2 is YNFKEQ. The CDR3 coding sequence is TGTGCCAGCAGCCAAGAGCGGGGACTCTTGAATTTT. Amino acid sequence: CASSQERGLLNF.

The J gene is TRBJ1-2, the V gene TRBV10-3; 7 bases map to TRBD1. The CDR3 sequence is 14 residues long. Germline assignment: CDR1 ENHRY and CDR2 SYGVKD. The V gene end was trimmed by 8 bases and the J gene end by 7 bases; junction bases not matched to a gene: 13. CDR3 in amino acids: CAIAPDQGVRGYTF. CDR3 nucleotide sequence: TGTGCCATCGCCCCGGACCAGGGGGTTCGTGGCTACACCTTC.

The sample holds a few counts of this clone. The V and J genes are TRBV18 and TRBJ1-1; D is unclear. This CDR3 is built from 15 residues. Germline values: CDR1 KGHSH, CDR2 LQKENI. V shed 1 base and J shed 0 bases, with 9 bases lying between them. The CDR3 loop is CASSPRKTVNTEAFF. CDR3 bases: TGTGCCAGCTCACCACGTAAAACGGTGAACACTGAAGCTTTCTTT.

The chain carries TRBV29-1 and TRBJ2-3; 8 positions agree with TRBD2. V gave up 2 bases and J gave up 0 bases; unmatched junction bases: 1. The germline gives CDR1 SQVTM, CDR2 ANQGSEA. The CDR3 has 14 amino acids. The CDR3 sequence: CSVETSGSTDTQYF. CDR3 nucleotide sequence: TGCAGCGTTGAAACTAGCGGAAGCACAGATACGCAGTATTTT.

The chain combines TRBV6-1 with TRBJ2-7, with D possibly TRBD1 on 6 matching bases. This CDR3 is built from 14 residues. The germline CDR1 and CDR2 sequences are MNHNS and SASEGT. The germline V and J ends were trimmed by 7 bases and 7 bases, with 20 bases remaining between them. DNA of the CDR3: TGTGCCAGCAACACTCAGGGGACCCGTGTGGAGCAGTACTTC. It yields the protein CASNTQGTRVEQYF.

The V and J genes are TRBV14 and TRBJ2-2, with TRBD1 identical over 11 bases. V gave up 2 bases and J gave up 5 bases; unmatched junction bases: 10. Looked up from germline, CDR1 is SGHDN and CDR2 is FVKESK. The CDR3 is made up of 18 amino acids. CDR3 bases: TGTGCCAGCAGCCAACTTGCCGGACAGGGGGCGAGGACCGGGGAGCTGTTTTTT. Translating it yields CASSQLAGQGARTGELFF.

V gene TRBV6-5 combines with J gene TRBJ1-1; D might be TRBD1 (6 bases). Germline values: CDR1 MNHEY, CDR2 SVGAGI. V lost 4 bases and J lost 0, with 15 bases in between. The CDR3 is 16 residues long. The CDR3 bases are TGTGCCAGCAGTTCCCCGACAGGACGTATGAACACTGAAGCTTTCTTT. Its protein product is CASSSPTGRMNTEAFF.

This clone has just one count. The genes are TRBV5-1 and TRBJ2-5; no clear D. The V gene's germline CDR1 is SGHRS and CDR2 YFSETQ. The CDR3 is 12 amino acids. Trimming took 0 bases from V and 3 from J, leaving 3 bases between them. The CDR3: CASSLAEETQYF. The CDR3 coding sequence is TGCGCCAGCAGCTTGGCCGAAGAGACCCAGTACTTC.

The rearrangement links TRBV18 to TRBJ1-6; D possibly corresponds to TRBD1 (6 bases). V lost 1 base and J 7 bases, leaving 11 bases between the germline ends. Germline V gene data show CDR1 as KGHSH and CDR2 as LQKENI. This CDR3 has 15 amino acids. CDR3 amino acids: CASSPLRDTNSPLHF. The CDR3 DNA sequence: TGTGCCAGCTCACCACTCCGGGACACAAATTCACCCCTCCACTTT.

This clone was detected only a few times. This chain links TRBV19 with TRBJ1-2, with 9 bases identical to TRBD1. The length of the CDR3 is 13 residues. Per germline, CDR1 LNHDA and CDR2 SQIVND (reference sequence). V lost 5 bases to trimming and J lost 7 bases; unmatched junction nucleotides: 5. The DNA of the CDR3 is TGTGCCAGTAGTTTACAGGGGGCGCGTGGCTACACCTTC. Its translation: CASSLQGARGYTF.

The chain has TRBV25-1 and TRBJ1-1; 9 nucleotides match TRBD1. Per the germline V gene, CDR1 is MGHDK and CDR2 is SYGVNS. V gave up 6 bases and J gave up 11 bases; unmatched junction bases: 10. There are 13 residues in the CDR3. The CDR3 region has the DNA TGTGCCAGCAGCATTACAGGGGGCGCGGGTGCTTTCTTT. It specifies CASSITGGAGAFF. The whole variable domain, remainder taken from reference TRBV25-1 and TRBJ1-1, is EADIYQTPRYLVIGTGKKITLECSQTMGHDKMYWYQQDPGMELHLIHYSYGVNSTEKGDLSSESTVSRIRTEHFPLTLESARPSHTSQYLCASSITGGAGAFFGQGTRLTVV.

This clone was seen a single time. The J gene is TRBJ1-1, the V gene TRBV4-2; 10 nucleotides align to TRBD1. The V and J ends lost 1 base and 7 bases, in that order; junction bases with no gene match: 9. Per the germline V gene, CDR1 is LGHNA and CDR2 is YNFKEQ. CDR3 length equals 16 residues. CDR3 sequence reads: CASSQGSGQGRDEAFF. CDR3 sequence (DNA): TGTGCCAGCAGCCAAGGATCGGGACAGGGGCGGGATGAAGCTTTCTTT.

This rearrangement joins TRBV30 to TRBJ1-5; D gene unclear. The CDR3 is 13 amino acids. Between the trimmed V and J ends, which lost 2 bases and 0 bases, there was a span of 5 bases. CDR1 is GTSNPN and CDR2 is SVGIG in the germline V gene (reference sequence). In DNA form, the CDR3 reads TGTGCCTGGAGTATGTATAGCAATCAGCCCCAGCATTTT. It is translated as CAWSMYSNQPQHF.

This chain links TRBV29-1 with TRBJ2-5; TRBD1 matches at 7 bases. Judging by the DNA end, TRBJ2-7 fits better; the J call may be wrong. The CDR3 extends over 13 amino acids. Germline assignment: CDR1 SQVTM and CDR2 ANQGSEA. The CDR3 is CSVASDRASEQYF. The CDR3 DNA reads TGCAGCGTTGCCTCCGACAGGGCCAGCGAGCAGTACTTC.

V is TRBV7-9 and J is TRBJ2-3; possibly TRBD2 for D (6 bases). Germline V gene sequence: CDR1 SEHNR, CDR2 FQNEAQ (reference sequence). This CDR3 has 14 residues. Trimming stripped 5 bases from V and 4 bases from J, with 13 bases between. CDR3 protein: CASSPGLFPDTQYF. Written as DNA, the CDR3 is TGTGCCAGCAGCCCGGGACTTTTCCCAGATACGCAGTATTTT.